The 25 T cell receptor beta chains below were found in one sample sequenced in a study of blood T cell repertoires in COVID-19. TCRdb's copy holds only in-frame clones and misses some; the assay was immunoSEQ multiplex PCR. The sample yields a few hundred thousand clones, 88% seen once. Source material: PBMCs or T cells enriched from blood (not recorded which). The receptors originated from an older woman in a cohort exposed to, infected with or recovered from COVID-19 (not recorded which).

The rearrangement uses TRBV5-6 and TRBJ2-5; TRBD2 matches 11 bases. The CDR3 totals 13 residues. With 5 bases clipped from V and 4 bases from J, the junction kept 1 base outside the gene matches. Germline CDR1 and CDR2: SGHDT and YYEEEE. The CDR3 protein is CASRGLAVETQYF. The DNA for the CDR3 is TGTGCCAGCAGGGGACTAGCGGTAGAGACCCAGTACTTC.

V is TRBV9 and J is TRBJ2-2; the match to TRBD2 covers 11 bases. The V gene's germline CDR1 is SGDLS and CDR2 YYNGEE. The CDR3 runs to 16 residues. The V segment lost 3 bases and the J segment 5 bases; nucleotides outside the gene matches: 6. CDR3 coding DNA: TGTGCCAGCAGCGCCCCGGGACTAGCGGAAACCGGGGAGCTGTTTTTT. Translation gives CASSAPGLAETGELFF.

The chain combines TRBV5-3 with TRBJ1-6, with 9 bases identical to TRBD1. TRBV5-3 falls under the ORF class, with uncertain function. V trimming: 5 bases; J trimming: 7 bases; junction bases outside the gene matches: 7. The CDR3 spans 15 residues. The CDR3 protein is CARRMRTGENSPLHF. The CDR3 DNA is TGTGCCAGAAGGATGCGGACAGGGGAGAATTCACCCCTCCACTTT.

This chain connects TRBV5-6 to TRBJ1-6; D is unresolved. Germline CDR1 is SGHDT and CDR2 is YYEEEE. The V gene lost 0 bases and the J gene lost 0 bases, with 7 bases spanning the gap. The CDR3 sequence is 16 residues long. Written as DNA, the CDR3 is TGTGCCAGCAGCTTGGTCGGGAGCTCCTATAATTCACCCCTCCACTTT. This translates into CASSLVGSSYNSPLHF. Filled out from reference TRBV5-6 and TRBJ1-6, the complete variable domain reads DAGVTQSPTHLIKTRGQQVTLRCSPKSGHDTVSWYQQALGQGPQFIFQYYEEEERQRGNFPDRFSGHQFPNYSSELNVNALLLGDSALYLCASSLVGSSYNSPLHFGNGTRLTVT.

This clone showed up just a few times. This rearrangement joins TRBV29-1 to TRBJ1-1, with D uncertain. From germline, CDR1 is SQVTM and CDR2 ANQGSEA. The CDR3 spans 11 residues. V shed 8 bases and J shed 3 bases, with 10 bases lying between them. The CDR3 DNA reads TGCAGCTTCCGCGCGGACACTGAAGCTTTCTTT. Protein: CSFRADTEAFF.

The chain joins TRBV11-1 to TRBJ1-2, with 7 positions matching TRBD1. The V gene's germline CDR1 is SGHAT and CDR2 FQDESV (reference sequence). The CDR3 covers 13 residues. Germline trimming cut 3 bases from V and 4 bases from J; bases unmatched to any gene: 2. The CDR3 region has the DNA TGTGCCAGCAGCTTCCGGGACAGCTATGGCTACACCTTC. Encoded protein: CASSFRDSYGYTF.

The J gene is TRBJ1-1, the V gene TRBV15, with a weak D call TRBD1 (5 bases). This CDR3 region has 15 residues. The ends were cut back, 5 bases at V and 4 bases at J, with 17 bases in the middle. From germline, CDR1 is LNHNV and CDR2 YYDKDF (reference sequence). CDR3 region: CATSVTSGSRTEAFF. CDR3 DNA: TGTGCCACCAGCGTAACTTCAGGGTCACGCACTGAAGCTTTCTTT.

CDR3 sequence: CASSLRALNTEAFF. The DNA for the CDR3 is TGTGCCAGCAGTTTGAGGGCACTGAACACTGAAGCTTTCTTT. The chain joins TRBV6-5 to TRBJ1-1; D not resolved. V was trimmed by 4 bases and J by 0 bases, leaving 9 bases between them. CDR3 length: 14 residues. Per the germline V gene, CDR1 is MNHEY and CDR2 is SVGAGI.

This clone was picked up a small number of times. The V and J genes are TRBV19 and TRBJ1-4; 8 bases line up with TRBD1. The CDR3 runs to 15 residues. Germline V gives CDR1 LNHDA, CDR2 SQIVND (reference sequence). V shed 7 bases, J shed 7 bases, and the junction held 11 bases outside the gene matches. CDR3 protein: CASKNYGQGVEKLFF. DNA for the CDR3: TGTGCCAGTAAGAATTATGGACAGGGAGTTGAAAAACTGTTTTTT. The variable domain in full, completed from reference TRBV19 and TRBJ1-4, reads DGGITQSPKYLFRKEGQNVTLSCEQNLNHDAMYWYRQDPGQGLRLIYYSQIVNDFQKGDIAEGYSVSREKKESFPLTVTSAQKNPTAFYLCASKNYGQGVEKLFFGSGTQLSVL.

The chain recombines TRBV27 with TRBJ1-5; unclear D gene. From germline, CDR1 is MNHEY and CDR2 SMNVEV (reference sequence). This CDR3 comprises 16 residues. V lost 6 bases and J 1 base, leaving 16 bases between the germline ends. For the CDR3, the DNA is TGTGCCAGCAGCTCGGCGCGGGGTCCAAGCAATCAGCCCCAGCATTTT. The encoded protein is CASSSARGPSNQPQHF.

The chain links TRBV27 to TRBJ2-7; 10 bases map to TRBD1. In germline, CDR1 is MNHEY, CDR2 SMNVEV (reference sequence). The CDR3 length is 15 residues. V gave up 5 bases and J gave up 3 bases; unmatched junction bases: 7. Here the CDR3 reads CASSHVGDRGYEQYF. The CDR3 DNA is TGTGCCAGCAGTCACGTCGGGGACAGGGGCTACGAGCAGTACTTC.

The chain is built from TRBV21-1 and TRBJ2-5; whether TRBD2, the table's D call, matches the DNA was not checked. TRBV21-1 is an annotated pseudogene. The CDR3 totals 16 residues. The CDR3 DNA reads as TGTGCCAGCAGCAAAGAGGGGCGGGAGGGCCAAGAGACCCAGTACTTC. This sequence encodes CASSKEGREGQETQYF.

The rearrangement uses TRBV14 and TRBJ2-7, with D perhaps matching TRBD1 (6 bases). CDR1 and CDR2 (germline): SGHDN, FVKESK. This CDR3 spans 14 amino acids. With 2 bases removed from V and 1 base from J, the gap between germline ends came to 9 bases. Here the CDR3 DNA reads TGTGCCAGCAGCCAAATTGGACAGTCCTACGAGCAGTACTTC. Protein sequence: CASSQIGQSYEQYF.

This rearrangement joins TRBV28 to TRBJ2-1, with 9 bases fitting TRBD2. The CDR3 totals 16 residues. J gave up 6 bases and V 3 bases, and 9 bases lay outside the gene matches. Germline V gene sequence: CDR1 MDHEN, CDR2 SYDVKM. The CDR3 reads CASSFWGTSHLNEQFF. DNA of the CDR3: TGTGCCAGCAGTTTCTGGGGGACTAGCCATCTCAATGAGCAGTTCTTC.

This chain joins TRBV7-2 and TRBJ2-1; 7 bases line up with TRBD2. The CDR3 contains 14 residues. V lost 3 bases to trimming and J lost 9 bases; unmatched junction nucleotides: 8. Germline values: CDR1 SGHTA, CDR2 FQGNSA. Written as DNA, the CDR3 is TGTGCCAGCAGCTTCCAGGGAGGGCCGGGTGAGCAGTTCTTC. This translates into CASSFQGGPGEQFF.

The chain employs TRBV5-6 and TRBJ2-1; 8 bases map to TRBD2. Germline CDR1 reads SGHDT; CDR2 reads YYEEEE. V was pared by 2 bases and J by 2 bases, with 6 bases of the junction left unmatched. The CDR3 length is 16 residues. CDR3 nucleotide sequence: TGTGCCAGCAGCTTCGGTCTAGCGGGCACCTACAATGAGCAGTTCTTC. It translates to CASSFGLAGTYNEQFF.

The chain joins TRBV11-1 to TRBJ2-6; D is ambiguous. The CDR3 is made up of 13 amino acids. Deletions cut 7 bases from V and 1 base from J, with 5 bases between. Germline V CDR1 and CDR2: SGHAT, FQDESV (reference sequence). The chain's CDR3 is CASTRSGANVLTF. The CDR3 coding sequence is TGTGCCAGCACCCGGTCTGGGGCCAACGTCCTGACTTTC.

The chain is built from TRBV12-3 or TRBV12-4 and TRBJ2-4, with D possibly being TRBD2 (6 bases). The CDR3 sequence is 13 residues long. The V gene lost 6 bases and the J gene lost 7 bases, with 13 bases spanning the gap. CDR3 nucleotides: TGTGCCAGCAGCTCCGGGGGACGGAACATTCAGTACTTC. This sequence encodes CASSSGGRNIQYF.

V gene TRBV29-1 combines with J gene TRBJ2-1; 8 bases match TRBD1. V dropped 4 bases and J dropped 6; count of bases not matched to a gene: 8. Germline V lookup: CDR1 SQVTM, CDR2 ANQGSEA. The CDR3 extends over 14 amino acids. The CDR3 DNA reads as TGCAGCGTTGGGAGGACAGGGATTGGCAATGAGCAGTTCTTC. Encoded protein: CSVGRTGIGNEQFF.

This clone was recorded once. The chain employs TRBV9 and TRBJ2-1; D is perhaps TRBD2 (5 bases). Germline CDR1 SGDLS, CDR2 YYNGEE. CDR3 size: 15 residues. V was trimmed by 4 bases and J by 1 base, leaving 12 bases between them. CDR3 nucleotide sequence: TGTGCCAGCAGCCCTAGGGAGAAATCCTACAATGAGCAGTTCTTC. Amino acids: CASSPREKSYNEQFF.

This rearrangement joins TRBV7-9 to TRBJ1-2, with 8 nucleotides matching TRBD1. The ends lost 10 bases at V and 8 bases at J; junction bases unmatched: 15. The CDR3 consists of 14 residues. Germline V gene sequence: CDR1 SEHNR, CDR2 FQNEAQ (reference sequence). CDR3 coding DNA: TGTGCCATAGCCGGGACAGGTGAAGCCGGCGGCTACACCTTC. It yields the protein CAIAGTGEAGGYTF.

The chain has TRBV19 and TRBJ2-3, with D possibly matching TRBD1 (5 bases). Germline CDR1 LNHDA, CDR2 SQIVND (reference sequence). Trimming took off 5 bases at V and 0 bases at J, with 15 bases between the two ends. The CDR3 spans 16 residues. The CDR3 region is CASSPGTGSSTDTQYF. The CDR3 coding sequence is TGTGCCAGTAGTCCAGGAACAGGTTCTAGCACAGATACGCAGTATTTT. The whole variable domain, remainder taken from reference TRBV19 and TRBJ2-3, is DGGITQSPKYLFRKEGQNVTLSCEQNLNHDAMYWYRQDPGQGLRLIYYSQIVNDFQKGDIAEGYSVSREKKESFPLTVTSAQKNPTAFYLCASSPGTGSSTDTQYFGPGTRLTVL.

The chain combines TRBV18 with TRBJ1-2, with TRBD1 matching over 8 bases. CDR3 length equals 15 residues. Germline V gives CDR1 KGHSH, CDR2 LQKENI. V lost 0 bases to trimming and J lost 7 bases; unmatched junction nucleotides: 7. CDR3 bases: TGTGCCAGCTCACCACCTTATGGGACAGGTGTTGGCTACACCTTC. It specifies CASSPPYGTGVGYTF.

The rearrangement uses TRBV9 and TRBJ2-3; TRBD2 matches at 9 bases. The CDR3 length is 16 residues. CDR1 is SGDLS and CDR2 is YYNGEE in the germline V gene. V shed 2 bases, J shed 2 bases, and the junction held 6 bases outside the gene matches. The CDR3 region is CASSVRLAANTDTQYF. In DNA, the CDR3 is TGTGCCAGCAGCGTCAGACTAGCGGCCAACACAGATACGCAGTATTTT.

V is TRBV9 and J is TRBJ2-7; D perhaps matches TRBD1 (5 bases). V lost 2 bases, J lost 0 bases, and 9 bases lay in between. Germline V lookup: CDR1 SGDLS, CDR2 YYNGEE. This CDR3 is 14 amino acids long. In nucleotides, the CDR3 is TGTGCCAGCAGCGTCTACGACAGCTCCTACGAGCAGTACTTC. As protein: CASSVYDSSYEQYF.